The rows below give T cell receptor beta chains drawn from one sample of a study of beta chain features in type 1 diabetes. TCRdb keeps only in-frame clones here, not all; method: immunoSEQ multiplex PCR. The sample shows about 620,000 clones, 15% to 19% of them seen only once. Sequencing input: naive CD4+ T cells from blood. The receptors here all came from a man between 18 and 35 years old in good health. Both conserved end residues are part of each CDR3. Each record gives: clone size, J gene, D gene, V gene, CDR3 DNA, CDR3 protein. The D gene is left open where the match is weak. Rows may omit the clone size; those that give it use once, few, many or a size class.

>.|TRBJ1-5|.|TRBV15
TGTGCCACCAGCAGAGATCAACAGGGAAGGAATCAGCCCCAGCATTTT
CATSRDQQGRNQPQHF
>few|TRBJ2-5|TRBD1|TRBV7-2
TGTGCCAGCAGCCCAGGGACAGGGGAGACCCAGTACTTC
CASSPGTGETQYF
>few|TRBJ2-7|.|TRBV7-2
TGTGCCAGCAGCAATCGGGTACAGGTTTACGAGCAGTACTTC
CASSNRVQVYEQYF
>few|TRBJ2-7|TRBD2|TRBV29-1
TGCAGCGTTGCCGTTGATCCTAGCGGCAGCTCCTACGAGCAGTACTTC
CSVAVDPSGSSYEQYF
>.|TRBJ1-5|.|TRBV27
TGTGCCAGCAGTTTATCGGGCACCTCCCCAATCATTCCCCAGCATTTT
CASSLSGTSPIIPQHF
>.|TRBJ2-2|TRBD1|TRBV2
TGTGCCAGCATAGTGGGACAGTCGTCCGGCACCGGGGAGCTGTTTTTT
CASIVGQSSGTGELFF
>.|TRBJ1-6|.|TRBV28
TGTGCCAGCACACCAGCCCGAGGGGGGCTGGGTTCACCCCTCCACTTT
CASTPARGGLGSPLHF
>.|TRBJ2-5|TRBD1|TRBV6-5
TGTGCCAGCAGTTACTCGGGACAGGGTCAAGAGACCCAGTACTTC
CASSYSGQGQETQYF
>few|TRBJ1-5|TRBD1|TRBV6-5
TGTGCCAGCAGCCCGCCGGGACAGGGGAATCAGCCCCAGCATTTT
CASSPPGQGNQPQHF
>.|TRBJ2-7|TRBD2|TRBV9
TGTGCCAGCAGCGTAGCTGCTAGCGGGTCCTACGAGCAGTACTTC
CASSVAASGSYEQYF
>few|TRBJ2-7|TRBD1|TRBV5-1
TGCGCCAGCAGCTGGGGGCAGCGACAGGGATCCTACGAGCAGTACTTC
CASSWGQRQGSYEQYF
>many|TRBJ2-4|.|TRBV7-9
TGTGCCAGCAGCTTAGCGTACAAGGGGAATCTAGCCAAAAACATTCAGTACTTC
CASSLAYKGNLAKNIQYF
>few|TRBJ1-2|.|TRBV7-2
TGTGCCAGCAGCCCCGACGGAACCTATCGGGGCTACACCTTC
CASSPDGTYRGYTF
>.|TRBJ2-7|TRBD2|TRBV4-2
TGTGCCAGCAGCCAACCAAGCGGGGGCAGCTCCTACGAGCAGTACTTC
CASSQPSGGSSYEQYF
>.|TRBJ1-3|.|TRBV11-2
TGTGCCAGCAGCTCGATAAAGAACTCTGGAAACACCATATATTTT
CASSSIKNSGNTIYF
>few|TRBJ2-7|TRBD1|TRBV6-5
TGTGCCAGCAGTTCCCCGCAACAGGGGCTTTCCTACGAGCAGTACTTC
CASSSPQQGLSYEQYF